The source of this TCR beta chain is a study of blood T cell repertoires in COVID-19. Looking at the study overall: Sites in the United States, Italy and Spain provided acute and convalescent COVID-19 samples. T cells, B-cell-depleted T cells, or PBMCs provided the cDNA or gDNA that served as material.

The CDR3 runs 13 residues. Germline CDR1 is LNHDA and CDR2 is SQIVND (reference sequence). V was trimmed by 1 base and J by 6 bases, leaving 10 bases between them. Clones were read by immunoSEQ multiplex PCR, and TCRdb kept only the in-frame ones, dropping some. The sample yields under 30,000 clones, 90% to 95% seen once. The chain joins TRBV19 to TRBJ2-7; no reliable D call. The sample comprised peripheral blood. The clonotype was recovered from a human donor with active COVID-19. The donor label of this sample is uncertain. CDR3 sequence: CASSIVIGGEQYF. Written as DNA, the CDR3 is TGTGCCAGTAGTATAGTTATTGGCGGCGAGCAGTACTTC.